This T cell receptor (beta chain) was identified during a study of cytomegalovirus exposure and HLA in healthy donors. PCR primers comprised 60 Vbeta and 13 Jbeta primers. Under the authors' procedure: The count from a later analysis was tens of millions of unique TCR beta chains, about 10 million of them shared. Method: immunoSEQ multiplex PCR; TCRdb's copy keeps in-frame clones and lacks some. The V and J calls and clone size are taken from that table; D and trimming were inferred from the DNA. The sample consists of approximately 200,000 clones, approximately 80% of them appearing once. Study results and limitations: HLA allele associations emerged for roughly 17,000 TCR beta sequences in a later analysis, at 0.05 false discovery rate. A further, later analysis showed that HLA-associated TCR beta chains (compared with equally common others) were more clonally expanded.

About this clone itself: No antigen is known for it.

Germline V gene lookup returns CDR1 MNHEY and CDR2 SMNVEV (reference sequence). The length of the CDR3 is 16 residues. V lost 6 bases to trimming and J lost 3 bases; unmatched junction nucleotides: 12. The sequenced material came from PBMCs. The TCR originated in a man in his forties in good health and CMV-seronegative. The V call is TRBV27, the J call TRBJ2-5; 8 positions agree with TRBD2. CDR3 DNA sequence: TGTGCCAGCAGCGGGGGGGCTGGAATAGCGGAAGAGACCCAGTACTTC. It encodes CASSGGAGIAEETQYF.